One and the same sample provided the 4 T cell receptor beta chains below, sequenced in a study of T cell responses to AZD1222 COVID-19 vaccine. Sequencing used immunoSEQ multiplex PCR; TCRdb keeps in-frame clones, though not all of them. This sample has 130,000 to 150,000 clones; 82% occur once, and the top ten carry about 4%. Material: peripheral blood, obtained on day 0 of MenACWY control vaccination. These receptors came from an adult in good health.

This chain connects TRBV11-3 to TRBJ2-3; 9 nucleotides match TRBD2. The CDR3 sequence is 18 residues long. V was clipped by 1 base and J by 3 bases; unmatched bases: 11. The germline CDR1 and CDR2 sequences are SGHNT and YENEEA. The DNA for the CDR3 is TGTGCCAGCAGCTTAGGGACTTCGGGACTAGCATCTACAGATACGCAGTATTTT. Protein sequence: CASSLGTSGLASTDTQYF.

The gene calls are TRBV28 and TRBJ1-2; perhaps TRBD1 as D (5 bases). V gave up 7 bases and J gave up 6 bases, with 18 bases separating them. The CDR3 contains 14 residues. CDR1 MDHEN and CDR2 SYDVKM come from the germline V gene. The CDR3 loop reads CASTTGGIRNGYTF. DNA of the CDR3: TGTGCCAGCACCACGGGGGGGATAAGGAATGGCTACACCTTC.

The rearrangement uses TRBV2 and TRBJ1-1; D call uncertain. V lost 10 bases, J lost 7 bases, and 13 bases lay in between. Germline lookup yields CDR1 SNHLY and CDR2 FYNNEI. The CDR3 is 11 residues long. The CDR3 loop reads CATQQGGEAFF. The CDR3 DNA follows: TGTGCCACTCAGCAAGGAGGTGAAGCTTTCTTT.

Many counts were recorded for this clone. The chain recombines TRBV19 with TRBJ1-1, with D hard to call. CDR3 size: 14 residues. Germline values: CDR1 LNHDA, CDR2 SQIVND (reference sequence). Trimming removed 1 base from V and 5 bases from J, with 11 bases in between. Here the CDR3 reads CASSIVSRGTEAFF. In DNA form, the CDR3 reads TGTGCCAGTAGTATAGTTAGCCGGGGAACTGAAGCTTTCTTT.